This entry lists 21 T cell receptor beta chains sequenced from one sample in a study of CD8 T cells in ankylosing spondylitis. TCRdb independently ran MiXCR on the 5' RACE reads; one entry per CDR3 protein. The sample lists about 250,000 distinct CDR3 sequences; more than 20% were seen once. Source material: blood, either unsorted or a sorted T cell fraction (not recorded which). The receptor set was obtained from a male donor with ankylosing spondylitis or in good health (not recorded which).

This clonotype was observed a few times. This chain uses TRBV5-4 with TRBJ2-3, with D perhaps matching TRBD2 (5 bases). V was shortened by 4 bases and J by 0 bases, with 12 bases between the two germline ends. CDR1 and CDR2 (germline): SGHNT, YYREEE (reference sequence). This CDR3 contains 15 residues. The CDR3 bases are TGTGCCAGCAGCGTGGAGGCGCCTAGCACAGATACGCAGTATTTT. Translating it yields CASSVEAPSTDTQYF.

The genes are TRBV20-1 and TRBJ1-5; the D is unclear. In germline, CDR1 is DFQATT, CDR2 SNEGSKA (reference sequence). The CDR3 has 14 residues. V gave up 2 bases and J gave up 0 bases, with 8 bases separating them. CDR3 bases: TGCAGTGCTAGACAGTCGAATAGCAATCAGCCCCAGCATTTT. This gives the protein CSARQSNSNQPQHF.

This clonotype was counted many times. This sequence joins TRBV15 and TRBJ1-2; the D gene is possibly TRBD1 (5 bases). Trimming removed 8 bases at V and 2 bases at J, with 9 bases between. Germline lookup yields CDR1 LNHNV and CDR2 YYDKDF (reference sequence). The CDR3 length is 12 residues. As DNA, the CDR3 is TGTGCCACCTCGGGACGGAACTATGGCTACACCTTC. Translated, it gives CATSGRNYGYTF.

The genes are TRBV7-2 and TRBJ2-1; D ambiguous. The CDR3 runs 15 residues. Germline CDR1 is SGHTA and CDR2 is FQGNSA. V gave up 1 base and J gave up 4 bases, with 11 bases separating them. The CDR3 nucleotides are TGTGCCAGCAGCTTAGACTTCGCCCCATACAATGAGCAGTTCTTC. It translates to CASSLDFAPYNEQFF.

The gene calls are TRBV3-1 and TRBJ2-7; TRBD2 aligns across 11 bases. Germline V CDR1 and CDR2: LGHDT, YNNKEL (reference sequence). V trimming: 4 bases; J trimming: 2 bases; junction bases outside the gene matches: 4. The CDR3 covers 15 residues. CDR3 sequence (DNA): TGTGCCAGCAGCCTTCGACTAGCGGGGCCCTACGAGCAGTACTTC. This encodes CASSLRLAGPYEQYF.

V usage is TRBV6-1 and J usage is TRBJ1-6, with TRBD1 identical over 9 bases. V lost 6 bases to trimming and J lost 7 bases; unmatched junction nucleotides: 7. The CDR3 runs 15 residues. Germline V gene lookup returns CDR1 MNHNS and CDR2 SASEGT. CDR3 residues: CASSNRDRVNSPLHF. The CDR3 nucleotides read TGTGCCAGCAGCAACCGGGACAGGGTAAATTCACCCCTCCACTTT.

This clonotype came up many times. V usage is TRBV10-3 and J usage is TRBJ1-6, with 11 bases identical to TRBD1. V gave up 6 bases and J gave up 8 bases; unmatched junction bases: 9. This CDR3 region has 16 residues. Germline CDR1 and CDR2: ENHRY and SYGVKD. The CDR3 loop is CAIRTGTGGSDSPLHF. The CDR3 nucleotides read TGTGCCATCAGAACCGGGACAGGGGGATCGGATTCACCCCTCCACTTT.

At least ten counts were recorded for this clonotype. The genes are TRBV29-1 and TRBJ1-1, with D maybe TRBD1 (6 bases). Looked up from germline, CDR1 is SQVTM and CDR2 is ANQGSEA. The CDR3 runs to 12 residues. The V and J ends lost 3 bases and 5 bases respectively, with 10 bases between them. The CDR3 is CSVDRGETEAFF. The CDR3 nucleotides read TGCAGCGTTGACAGGGGCGAAACTGAAGCTTTCTTT.

This clonotype was detected only a few times. The V call is TRBV6-1, the J call TRBJ2-5; no firm D call. Trimming took 6 bases from V and 5 from J, leaving 7 bases between them. In germline, CDR1 is MNHNS, CDR2 SASEGT. The CDR3 consists of 11 residues. CDR3 coding DNA: TGTGCCAGCAGCCAATCCGAGACCCAGTACTTC. Its translation is CASSQSETQYF.

This clonotype was picked up many times. The chain recombines TRBV24-1 with TRBJ2-3; D possibly uses TRBD1 or TRBD2 (6 bases each). Germline lookup yields CDR1 KGHDR and CDR2 SFDVKD. This CDR3 is 14 amino acids long. V lost 6 bases to trimming and J lost 6 bases, with 15 bases between them. The chain's CDR3 is CATSRRGRLDTQYF. The CDR3 nucleotides read TGTGCCACCAGTAGACGGGGGCGCCTGGATACGCAGTATTTT.

V is TRBV7-9 and J is TRBJ1-2; the D is unclear. With 1 base removed from V and 9 bases from J, the gap between germline ends came to 9 bases. This CDR3 comprises 12 residues. The V gene's germline CDR1 is SEHNR and CDR2 FQNEAQ (reference sequence). The CDR3 reads CASSLELRSYTF. CDR3 DNA sequence: TGTGCCAGCAGCTTAGAGTTGAGGAGCTACACCTTC.

This clonotype was counted at least ten times. The rearrangement links TRBV5-1 to TRBJ2-7; 10 bases map to TRBD1. Germline V gives CDR1 SGHRS, CDR2 YFSETQ. With 3 bases clipped from V and 3 bases from J, the junction kept 6 bases outside the gene matches. This CDR3 region has 15 residues. The DNA of the CDR3 is TGCGCCAGCAGCTCGATGGGGACAGGGGTCTACGAGCAGTACTTC. Residues: CASSSMGTGVYEQYF.

This clonotype was recorded a few times. This chain uses TRBV20-1 with TRBJ1-1; D is perhaps TRBD1 (6 bases). The germline V gene encodes CDR1 DFQATT and CDR2 SNEGSKA (reference sequence). This CDR3 region has 13 residues. Trimming pared 4 bases from V and 0 bases from J, leaving 9 bases between. In DNA form, the CDR3 reads TGCAGTGCTACCCAGGGGATGAACACTGAAGCTTTCTTT. Translated, it gives CSATQGMNTEAFF.

The chain employs TRBV20-1 and TRBJ2-7; TRBD2 aligns across 11 bases. This CDR3 is built from 15 residues. Germline V gives CDR1 DFQATT, CDR2 SNEGSKA (reference sequence). The trim removed 5 bases at V and 2 bases at J, leaving 8 bases unmatched. CDR3 bases: TGCAGTGCTGCTGGGACTAGCGGATGGACCTACGAGCAGTACTTC. It translates to CSAAGTSGWTYEQYF.

The chain couples TRBV20-1 to TRBJ1-1; TRBD1 matches 11 bases. V lost 1 base and J lost 5; bases outside the gene matches: 3. Germline V gene sequence: CDR1 DFQATT, CDR2 SNEGSKA (reference sequence). The CDR3 is made up of 14 amino acids. CDR3 in amino acids: CSARAGTGGTEAFF. CDR3 sequence (DNA): TGCAGTGCTAGAGCCGGGACAGGGGGGACTGAAGCTTTCTTT.

V gene TRBV12-3 or TRBV12-4 combines with J gene TRBJ2-7; 8 bases match TRBD2. The CDR3 has 14 residues. With 6 bases clipped from V and 2 bases from J, the junction kept 6 bases outside the gene matches. In nucleotides, the CDR3 is TGTGCCAGCAGCGCGACTAGCGAGGCCTACGAGCAGTACTTC. Translating it yields CASSATSEAYEQYF.

This clonotype was counted at least ten times. The chain carries TRBV3-1 and TRBJ2-1, with 11 positions matching TRBD2. This CDR3 is built from 14 residues. Germline V gene data show CDR1 as LGHDT and CDR2 as YNNKEL (reference sequence). J was trimmed by 8 bases and V by 5 bases; bases with no gene match: 5. This CDR3 reads CASSDSGGDDEQFF. The CDR3 DNA sequence: TGTGCCAGCAGCGATAGCGGGGGGGACGATGAGCAGTTCTTC.

The V gene is TRBV20-1, the J gene TRBJ2-7, with D uncertain. V was pared by 2 bases and J by 3 bases, with 11 bases between. Looked up from germline, CDR1 is DFQATT and CDR2 is SNEGSKA (reference sequence). The CDR3 length is 13 residues. The CDR3 sequence is CSARMADFYEQYF. CDR3 DNA sequence: TGCAGTGCTAGAATGGCAGATTTCTACGAGCAGTACTTC.

Ten or more counts support this clonotype. The chain employs TRBV7-9 and TRBJ2-2; D assignment may be TRBD1 or TRBD2 (5 bases each). The CDR3 runs 16 residues. CDR1 SEHNR and CDR2 FQNEAQ come from the germline V gene (reference sequence). The germline V and J ends were trimmed by 3 bases and 2 bases, with 13 bases remaining between them. Here the CDR3 reads CASSLARDANTGELFF. The DNA of the CDR3 is TGTGCCAGCAGCTTGGCTAGGGACGCCAACACCGGGGAGCTGTTTTTT.

This clonotype showed up many times. J is TRBJ2-7 and V is TRBV29-1, with D perhaps matching TRBD2 (6 bases). Germline V lookup: CDR1 SQVTM, CDR2 ANQGSEA. This CDR3 has 13 residues. V was clipped by 8 bases and J by 6 bases, with 20 bases between them. In DNA form, the CDR3 reads TGCAGCAGCCTAAGTGGAGGGACTGGCGAGCAGTACTTC. Translating gives CSSLSGGTGEQYF.

CDR3 sequence (DNA): TGTGCCAGCAACTGGGGAAATTCACCCCTCCACTTT. It codes for CASNWGNSPLHF. The V and J genes are TRBV25-1 and TRBJ1-6, with D unclear. The V end lost 7 bases, the J end lost 7 bases, and 8 bases lay between the germline ends. The CDR3 is made up of 12 amino acids. Germline V gene sequence: CDR1 MGHDK, CDR2 SYGVNS.